The 24 T cell receptor beta chains reported below all come from one sample, sequenced in a study of T cell responses to AZD1222 COVID-19 vaccine. Measured with immunoSEQ multiplex PCR; TCRdb has only the in-frame clones, and not every one. The repertoire includes about 80,000 clones, 70% to 90% of them detected once, and more than 3% sits in the top ten. The sequencing here drew on peripheral blood, taken 28 days after the second AZD1222 dose. These receptors were taken from an adult who received the AZD1222 COVID-19 vaccine.

Written as DNA, the CDR3 is TGTGCCAGCACTCAGGGGGCCAACTATGGCTACACCTTC. It specifies CASTQGANYGYTF. The chain uses TRBV7-9 and TRBJ1-2; the match to TRBD1 covers 8 bases. This CDR3 has 13 amino acids. Germline loops: CDR1 SEHNR, CDR2 FQNEAQ (reference sequence). Trimming cost V 7 bases and J 2 bases; bases outside gene matches: 3.

This clone was counted a single time. The gene calls are TRBV7-9 and TRBJ2-1; D gene ambiguous. Between the trimmed V and J ends, which lost 0 bases and 6 bases, there was a span of 6 bases. The CDR3 has 13 amino acids. Germline V gene data show CDR1 as SEHNR and CDR2 as FQNEAQ (reference sequence). In DNA, the CDR3 is TGTGCCAGCAGCTTAGCAGGTATCAATGAGCAGTTCTTC. Encoded protein: CASSLAGINEQFF.

The chain combines TRBV7-2 with TRBJ2-7; D gene ambiguous. The CDR3 covers 14 residues. With 5 bases removed from V and 1 base from J, the gap between germline ends came to 12 bases. Germline V gives CDR1 SGHTA, CDR2 FQGNSA. CDR3 DNA: TGTGCCAGCAGCCATGGGCGGCAGTCCTACGAGCAGTACTTC. Translation: CASSHGRQSYEQYF.

The chain uses TRBV7-9 and TRBJ1-1; D unresolved. Germline V CDR1 and CDR2: SEHNR, FQNEAQ (reference sequence). Trimming took off 5 bases at V and 0 bases at J, with 16 bases between the two ends. The CDR3 is 16 amino acids. The CDR3 DNA reads as TGTGCCAGCAGCCCAACGAGTTGGTATATGAACACTGAAGCTTTCTTT. It encodes CASSPTSWYMNTEAFF.

This chain uses TRBV5-1 with TRBJ2-2, with a possible D match to TRBD1 (6 bases). CDR3 length: 15 residues. CDR1 SGHRS and CDR2 YFSETQ come from the germline V gene. Trimming removed 0 bases at V and 2 bases at J, with 8 bases between. The CDR3 loop is CASSLAQGNTGELFF. In nucleotides, the CDR3 is TGCGCCAGCAGCTTGGCACAGGGAAACACCGGGGAGCTGTTTTTT.

The J gene is TRBJ2-7, the V gene TRBV5-1; tentatively, D is TRBD1 (6 bases). Germline V CDR1 and CDR2: SGHRS, YFSETQ. The germline V and J ends were trimmed by 0 bases and 2 bases, with 12 bases remaining between them. CDR3 size: 15 residues. The CDR3 sequence: CASSLARDTPYEQYF. CDR3 nucleotides: TGCGCCAGCAGCTTGGCTCGGGACACCCCCTACGAGCAGTACTTC.

The rearrangement joins TRBV11-2 to TRBJ1-3; the match to TRBD1 covers 7 bases. This CDR3 is built from 15 residues. Germline-derived CDR1 and CDR2 are SGHAT and FQNNGV. The trim removed 5 bases at V and 0 bases at J, leaving 4 bases unmatched. The CDR3 DNA follows: TGTGCCAGCAGCGCGAGACAGGGCTCTGGAAACACCATATATTTT. Protein product: CASSARQGSGNTIYF.

The chain carries TRBV18 and TRBJ2-7; 13 nucleotides agree with TRBD2. The germline V gene encodes CDR1 KGHSH and CDR2 LQKENI. This CDR3 has 15 residues. V dropped 3 bases and J dropped 2; count of bases not matched to a gene: 1. The CDR3 DNA reads as TGTGCCAGCTCACCGGGACTAGCGGGACCCTACGAGCAGTACTTC. Translation gives CASSPGLAGPYEQYF. Filled out from reference TRBV18 and TRBJ2-7, the complete variable domain reads NAGVMQNPRHLVRRRGQEARLRCSPMKGHSHVYWYRQLPEEGLKFMVYLQKENIIDESGMPKERFSAEFPKEGPSILRIQQVVRGDSAAYFCASSPGLAGPYEQYFGPGTRLTVT.

The rearrangement joins TRBV27 to TRBJ2-2, with unresolved D. This CDR3 contains 15 residues. Trimming shortened V by 8 bases and J by 2 bases, and 15 bases separated the two germline ends. Germline loops: CDR1 MNHEY, CDR2 SMNVEV (reference sequence). The CDR3: CASRAQDLNTGELFF. CDR3 DNA: TGTGCCAGCCGGGCCCAGGACCTTAACACCGGGGAGCTGTTTTTT.

The CDR3 sequence is CASSQSDRVVEKLFF. The CDR3 DNA reads as TGCGCCAGCAGTCAATCGGACAGGGTTGTTGAAAAACTGTTTTTT. V is TRBV23-1 and J is TRBJ1-4; TRBD1 agrees at 8 bases. TRBV23-1 is an ORF; its function is uncertain. V was clipped by 0 bases and J by 7 bases; unmatched bases: 4. The CDR3 consists of 15 residues.

The rearrangement links TRBV19 to TRBJ2-7, with D perhaps TRBD1 or TRBD2 (6 bases each). CDR3 length: 16 residues. The V end was cut by 3 bases, the J end by 5 bases, with 20 bases between. Per germline, CDR1 LNHDA and CDR2 SQIVND (reference sequence). CDR3 residues: CASSMRGGQGFDEQYF. DNA for the CDR3: TGTGCCAGTAGTATGAGAGGGGGGCAGGGTTTCGACGAGCAGTACTTC.

The chain recombines TRBV30 with TRBJ1-1; D remains ambiguous. There are 13 residues in the CDR3. Germline V gene lookup returns CDR1 GTSNPN and CDR2 SVGIG (reference sequence). Trimming took 7 bases from V and 0 from J, leaving 12 bases between them. CDR3 nucleotide sequence: TGTGCCTTTGCAGCTCCGATGAACACTGAAGCTTTCTTT. The encoded protein is CAFAAPMNTEAFF.

In its sample, this clone was seen once. This chain connects TRBV29-1 to TRBJ2-7, with TRBD1 matching over 7 bases. V shed 3 bases, J shed 1 base, and the junction held 6 bases outside the gene matches. CDR1 is SQVTM and CDR2 is ANQGSEA in the germline V gene. The CDR3 consists of 14 residues. CDR3 region: CSVDGPGGSYEQYF. The CDR3 region has the DNA TGCAGCGTTGATGGGCCAGGGGGTTCCTACGAGCAGTACTTC.

The rearrangement uses TRBV11-2 and TRBJ1-1; a possible D gene is TRBD1 (5 bases). V was cut by 3 bases and J by 4 bases, with 9 bases left in between. This CDR3 region has 13 residues. Looked up from germline, CDR1 is SGHAT and CDR2 is FQNNGV. The CDR3 nucleotides read TGTGCCAGCAGCTTGGGGGTTTCCACTGAAGCTTTCTTT. The encoded protein is CASSLGVSTEAFF.

The chain joins TRBV27 to TRBJ1-5; weak D call: TRBD1 (5 bases). Germline V lookup: CDR1 MNHEY, CDR2 SMNVEV (reference sequence). The V and J ends lost 7 bases and 4 bases respectively, with 11 bases between them. The CDR3 has 13 amino acids. CDR3 nucleotide sequence: TGTGCCAGCACTCCAGGGCCTAATCAGCCCCAGCATTTT. Its protein is CASTPGPNQPQHF.

The chain recombines TRBV28 with TRBJ2-7; possibly TRBD1 for D (5 bases). The CDR3 runs to 17 residues. V dropped 6 bases and J dropped 3 bases, with 24 bases sitting between them. Per the germline V gene, CDR1 is MDHEN and CDR2 is SYDVKM. The CDR3 region is CASSYPLTDTRVYEQYF. The CDR3 DNA reads TGTGCCAGCAGCTATCCGCTCACGGACACCAGGGTCTACGAGCAGTACTTC.

The genes are TRBV18 and TRBJ1-5, with D unclear. Per the germline V gene, CDR1 is KGHSH and CDR2 is LQKENI. V was shortened by 2 bases and J by 1 base, with 15 bases between the two germline ends. This CDR3 is built from 17 residues. In DNA form, the CDR3 reads TGTGCCAGCTCACCATCCCCGGCGGGTAAGAGCAATCAGCCCCAGCATTTT. Protein product: CASSPSPAGKSNQPQHF.

This rearrangement joins TRBV7-2 to TRBJ1-1; possible D gene TRBD1, 5 bases. V was pared by 1 base and J by 4 bases, with 10 bases between. CDR3 size: 14 residues. Looked up from germline, CDR1 is SGHTA and CDR2 is FQGNSA. CDR3 sequence: CASSLVIRATEAFF. In DNA, the CDR3 is TGTGCCAGCAGCTTAGTTATCAGGGCCACTGAAGCTTTCTTT.

This clone was seen only a few times. The chain carries TRBV11-1 and TRBJ1-4, with 7 bases lining up with TRBD1. The germline V gene encodes CDR1 SGHAT and CDR2 FQDESV (reference sequence). This CDR3 is built from 14 residues. Unmatched junction bases numbered 4, after V lost 4 bases and J lost 5 bases. CDR3 residues: CASSSDRVNEKLFF. As DNA, the CDR3 is TGTGCCAGCAGCTCCGACAGGGTGAATGAAAAACTGTTTTTT.

This chain uses TRBV28 with TRBJ1-5; perhaps TRBD1 as D (6 bases). The germline V gene encodes CDR1 MDHEN and CDR2 SYDVKM. V gave up 5 bases and J gave up 1 base, with 12 bases separating them. The CDR3 spans 15 residues. Written as DNA, the CDR3 is TGTGCCAGCAGTACATACAGGGAAAGCAATCAGCCCCAGCATTTT. Its protein is CASSTYRESNQPQHF.

The chain recombines TRBV11-3 with TRBJ1-1; D ambiguous. Germline CDR1 reads SGHNT; CDR2 reads YENEEA. The CDR3 consists of 14 residues. Trimming removed 5 bases at V and 2 bases at J, with 12 bases between. The CDR3 region has the DNA TGTGCCAGCAGCCTAGGGCGGTCAAACACTGAAGCTTTCTTT. Translated: CASSLGRSNTEAFF.

This chain joins TRBV6-4 and TRBJ1-1; D may be TRBD1 (5 bases). The CDR3 length is 13 residues. Trimming pared 11 bases from V and 1 base from J, leaving 14 bases between. Looked up from germline, CDR1 is MRHNA and CDR2 is SNTAGT. CDR3 region: CALRRGRNTEAFF. The CDR3 DNA reads as TGTGCCCTAAGGAGGGGTCGGAACACTGAAGCTTTCTTT.

This clone was seen once. The gene calls are TRBV28 and TRBJ1-2, with 7 bases identical to TRBD1. Germline CDR1 MDHEN, CDR2 SYDVKM. The CDR3 extends over 14 amino acids. The J segment lost 7 bases and the V segment lost 7 bases, leaving 12 bases of the junction unmatched. The DNA of the CDR3 is TGTGCCAGCACCCATCGTCAGGGGGGGGGTGGCTACACCTTC. Its protein is CASTHRQGGGGYTF.

V and J are TRBV19 and TRBJ2-4, with a possible D match to TRBD2 (6 bases). CDR1 is LNHDA, CDR2 SQIVND, per germline (reference sequence). This CDR3 contains 16 residues. Between the trimmed V and J ends, which lost 5 bases and 0 bases, there was a span of 14 bases. CDR3 bases: TGTGCCAGTAGTGATACCCCGGGACTAGCCAAAAACATTCAGTACTTC. The encoded protein is CASSDTPGLAKNIQYF.